Listed below are T cell receptor beta chains from one sample, sequenced in a study of shared T cell receptors in the human thymus. Assay: immunoSEQ multiplex PCR; the TCRdb copy retains only in-frame clones and omits some. Among 700,000 or so clones listed, 70% to 90% were seen once. These data are also associated with another study on human thymus T cells.

The sequencing sample was made of thymocytes. These receptors originate from a girl in the first two years of life with a congenital heart defect. The CDR3 runs from the conserved cysteine through the conserved F or W. The D gene is left open where the match is weak. Not every row has a clone size; where given, it reads once, few, many or a size class.

V: TRBV27
size: .
J: TRBJ2-1
D: TRBD2
CDR3: CASSLSRALGGLNEQFF
DNA: TGTGCCAGCAGTTTATCCCGCGCATTGGGGGGGTTAAATGAGCAGTTCTTC

V: TRBV19
size: .
J: TRBJ1-1
D: .
CDR3: CASSIDAGIREAFF
DNA: TGTGCCAGTAGTATAGATGCGGGGATTAGAGAAGCTTTCTTT

V: TRBV2
size: .
J: TRBJ2-5
D: .
CDR3: CASSVRTVVQETQYF
DNA: TGTGCCAGCAGTGTAAGGACAGTCGTACAAGAGACCCAGTACTTC

V: TRBV5-1
size: .
J: TRBJ1-2
D: .
CDR3: CASSLAGSDYGYTF
DNA: TGCGCCAGCAGCTTGGCGGGTTCGGACTATGGCTACACCTTC

V: TRBV10-3
size: .
J: TRBJ1-2
D: .
CDR3: CAISEPQNYGYTF
DNA: TGTGCCATCAGTGAGCCACAAAACTATGGCTACACCTTC

V: TRBV5-5
size: .
J: TRBJ1-4
D: .
CDR3: CASSHPGPTNEKLFF
DNA: TGTGCCAGCAGCCACCCAGGGCCAACTAATGAAAAACTGTTTTTT

V: TRBV5-1
size: .
J: TRBJ1-5
D: .
CDR3: CASSLTGGGQPQHF
DNA: TGCGCCAGCAGCTTGACGGGTGGAGGTCAGCCCCAGCATTTT

V: TRBV27
size: .
J: TRBJ2-7
D: .
CDR3: CASRQTGFGREQYF
DNA: TGTGCCAGCAGACAGACGGGATTCGGGCGCGAGCAGTACTTC

V: TRBV7-9
size: few
J: TRBJ2-4
D: TRBD1
CDR3: CASSFRDRGPIAKNIQYF
DNA: TGTGCCAGCAGCTTCCGGGACAGGGGACCCATAGCCAAAAACATTCAGTACTTC

V: TRBV5-6
size: .
J: TRBJ2-7
D: .
CDR3: CASSFGFRFAGQYYEQYF
DNA: TGTGCCAGCAGCTTTGGCTTCCGGTTTGCGGGACAGTACTACGAGCAGTACTTC

V: TRBV9
size: .
J: TRBJ1-4
D: .
CDR3: CASSDQTGWGEKLFF
DNA: TGTGCCAGCAGCGACCAGACAGGTTGGGGGGAAAAACTGTTTTTT

V: TRBV10-1
size: .
J: TRBJ2-3
D: TRBD2
CDR3: CARRGQGSGGSTDTQYF
DNA: TGCGCCAGGCGGGGCCAAGGTAGCGGGGGGAGCACAGATACGCAGTATTTT

V: TRBV6-4
size: .
J: TRBJ1-1
D: .
CDR3: CASSEGGTEAFF
DNA: TGTGCCAGCAGTGAAGGGGGTACTGAAGCTTTCTTT

V: TRBV30
size: .
J: TRBJ1-1
D: .
CDR3: CAWRAGGIEAFF
DNA: TGTGCCTGGAGAGCCGGGGGAATTGAAGCTTTCTTT